Shown below are 28 T cell receptor beta chains from a single sample sequenced in a study of T cell responses to AZD1222 COVID-19 vaccine. The table came from immunoSEQ multiplex PCR; TCRdb's copy has only in-frame clones and leaves some out. The repertoire has 140,000 or so clones, about 89% of them found once; the top ten carry 7.5%. The source material was peripheral blood, sampled 28 days after the second dose of the MenACWY control vaccine. These receptors were obtained from an adult who received the MenACWY meningococcal vaccine as a control.

J is TRBJ2-7 and V is TRBV7-2; D is uncertain. Trimming stripped 3 bases from V and 3 bases from J, with 9 bases between. The CDR3 runs to 13 residues. CDR1 and CDR2 (germline): SGHTA, FQGNSA. The CDR3 spells CASSFLHIYEQYF. CDR3 coding DNA: TGTGCCAGCAGCTTTTTGCACATCTACGAGCAGTACTTC.

This chain joins TRBV30 and TRBJ1-4; D remains unclear. The CDR3 contains 13 residues. V shed 4 bases and J shed 5 bases, with 11 bases lying between them. Germline CDR1 GTSNPN, CDR2 SVGIG (reference sequence). CDR3 amino acids: CAWTLDRNEKLFF. For the CDR3, the DNA is TGTGCCTGGACCCTGGACCGGAATGAAAAACTGTTTTTT.

The V gene is TRBV9, the J gene TRBJ1-3; D remains unclear. Trimming removed 0 bases at V and 0 bases at J, with 4 bases between. CDR1 is SGDLS and CDR2 is YYNGEE in the germline V gene. The CDR3 has 14 residues. The CDR3 is CASSVEDSGNTIYF. The CDR3 DNA is TGTGCCAGCAGCGTAGAGGACTCTGGAAACACCATATATTTT.

The chain joins TRBV12-5 to TRBJ2-3; D remains ambiguous. The CDR3 runs 13 residues. Germline loops: CDR1 LGHNT, CDR2 FRNRAP. The V end was cut by 8 bases, the J end by 0 bases, with 9 bases between. In DNA form, the CDR3 reads TGTGCTAGTAAAAGACTGAGCACAGATACGCAGTATTTT. Encoded protein: CASKRLSTDTQYF.

This clone was picked up one time. This chain joins TRBV19 and TRBJ1-5; D is unresolved. Trimming shortened V by 7 bases and J by 0 bases, and 16 bases separated the two germline ends. Germline V gene lookup returns CDR1 LNHDA and CDR2 SQIVND (reference sequence). The length of the CDR3 is 16 residues. CDR3 loop: CASTAVPEYSNQPQHF. The CDR3, as DNA: TGTGCCAGTACGGCGGTGCCCGAATATAGCAATCAGCCCCAGCATTTT. Full variable domain (outside the CDR3, taken from reference TRBV19 and TRBJ1-5): DGGITQSPKYLFRKEGQNVTLSCEQNLNHDAMYWYRQDPGQGLRLIYYSQIVNDFQKGDIAEGYSVSREKKESFPLTVTSAQKNPTAFYLCASTAVPEYSNQPQHFGDGTRLSIL.

The chain recombines TRBV29-1 with TRBJ1-1; D unclear. V was clipped by 5 bases and J by 6 bases, with 13 bases between them. Germline loops: CDR1 SQVTM, CDR2 ANQGSEA. The CDR3 consists of 12 residues. CDR3 protein: CSVSFNAAEAFF. The CDR3 DNA reads as TGCAGCGTTAGTTTCAACGCTGCTGAAGCTTTCTTT.

This clone has only one observation. CDR3 nucleotide sequence: TGTGCCAGCAACGCGGGGGCCAAGAACACCGGGGAGCTGTTTTTT. The encoded protein is CASNAGAKNTGELFF. The chain recombines TRBV9 with TRBJ2-2, with D perhaps matching TRBD2 (7 bases). The V end was cut by 6 bases, the J end by 1 base, with 13 bases between. The CDR3 is 15 residues long. CDR1 and CDR2 (germline): SGDLS, YYNGEE.

The V and J genes are TRBV24-1 and TRBJ2-5; 8 nucleotides line up with TRBD1. The CDR3 is 15 amino acids. The J segment lost 3 bases and the V segment lost 1 base, leaving 3 bases of the junction unmatched. The germline V gene encodes CDR1 KGHDR and CDR2 SFDVKD. The CDR3 region is CATSDFGQGKETQYF. The CDR3 DNA reads TGTGCCACCAGTGATTTCGGACAGGGCAAAGAGACCCAGTACTTC.

The gene calls are TRBV4-3 and TRBJ1-2; D uncertain. V was cut by 0 bases and J by 6 bases, with 11 bases left in between. The germline CDR1 and CDR2 sequences are LGHNA and YSLEER. There are 14 residues in the CDR3. The CDR3 DNA is TGCGCCAGCAGCCAAGATTCATCCACAGATGGCTACACCTTC. As protein: CASSQDSSTDGYTF.

The chain carries TRBV7-9 and TRBJ1-2; D is unresolved. Germline CDR1 reads SEHNR; CDR2 reads FQNEAQ (reference sequence). The CDR3 extends over 14 amino acids. Trimming removed 0 bases from V and 4 bases from J, with 9 bases in between. This CDR3 reads CASSLAAGSYGYTF. DNA for the CDR3: TGTGCCAGCAGCTTAGCGGCTGGGAGCTATGGCTACACCTTC.

As DNA, the CDR3 is TGTGCCAGCAGCTTATCAGGGGGCGATCAGCCCCAGCATTTT. Translating it yields CASSLSGGDQPQHF. The rearrangement uses TRBV7-2 and TRBJ1-5, with 8 bases identical to TRBD1. CDR3 length: 14 amino acids. Germline assignment: CDR1 SGHTA and CDR2 FQGNSA. V was clipped by 2 bases and J by 5 bases; unmatched bases: 2.

This chain uses TRBV28 with TRBJ1-1; D not certain. Looked up from germline, CDR1 is MDHEN and CDR2 is SYDVKM. The CDR3 is 13 amino acids. V lost 6 bases to trimming and J lost 0 bases, with 8 bases between them. The CDR3 sequence is CASRSTVNTEAFF. The CDR3, as DNA: TGTGCCAGCAGATCGACGGTGAACACTGAAGCTTTCTTT.

The chain uses TRBV4-3 and TRBJ2-5, with 7 bases aligning to TRBD2. V lost 2 bases and J lost 3; bases outside the gene matches: 9. The CDR3 has 16 residues. The germline gives CDR1 LGHNA, CDR2 YSLEER. The CDR3 DNA reads TGCGCCAGCAGCCAAAACCTTTTACGGGGGGAAGAGACCCAGTACTTC. Its translation is CASSQNLLRGEETQYF.

The CDR3 DNA sequence: TGTGCCAGCAGTACCACCCAGGGGACTCAAGAGACCCAGTACTTC. Encoded protein: CASSTTQGTQETQYF. The genes are TRBV6-5 and TRBJ2-5; perhaps D is TRBD1 or TRBD2 (6 bases each). Trimming removed 5 bases from V and 2 bases from J, with 15 bases in between. Germline V gene data show CDR1 as MNHEY and CDR2 as SVGAGI. The CDR3 runs to 15 residues.

This clone has just one count. J is TRBJ1-5 and V is TRBV7-2; no reliable D call. Germline V lookup: CDR1 SGHTA, CDR2 FQGNSA. This CDR3 spans 13 amino acids. The V and J ends lost 1 base and 5 bases respectively, with 6 bases between them. The CDR3 region is CASSLVGDQPQHF. Written as DNA, the CDR3 is TGTGCCAGCAGCTTAGTTGGAGATCAGCCCCAGCATTTT.

This chain links TRBV6-2 or TRBV6-3 with TRBJ1-6, with D unresolved. The CDR3 extends over 17 amino acids. Trimming took 0 bases from V and 8 from J, leaving 17 bases between them. The germline V gene has CDR1 MNHEY and CDR2 SVGEGT. As DNA, the CDR3 is TGTGCCAGCAGTTACTCGATCCCTGACCGAAAAGATTCACCCCTCCACTTT. The encoded protein is CASSYSIPDRKDSPLHF.

This clone was counted a single time. The chain uses TRBV28 and TRBJ1-6; D possibly corresponds to TRBD1 (6 bases). Germline loops: CDR1 MDHEN, CDR2 SYDVKM. CDR3 length: 15 residues. The ends were cut back, 8 bases at V and 5 bases at J, with 16 bases in the middle. The CDR3 region has the DNA TGTGCCAGCTCAATAATAAACAGGGATAATTCACCCCTCCACTTT. Translation gives CASSIINRDNSPLHF.

The chain has TRBV4-3 and TRBJ1-4, with D maybe TRBD1 (6 bases). The CDR3 is 15 amino acids. The germline V and J ends were trimmed by 3 bases and 6 bases, with 14 bases remaining between them. The germline V gene encodes CDR1 LGHNA and CDR2 YSLEER. The CDR3 bases are TGCGCCAGCAGCCAGGCAGGGGAGTCGGATGAAAAACTGTTTTTT. Protein product: CASSQAGESDEKLFF.

The V gene is TRBV20-1, the J gene TRBJ2-2, with TRBD1 matching over 7 bases. Germline loops: CDR1 DFQATT, CDR2 SNEGSKA (reference sequence). Trimming at V came to 3 bases and at J to 5 bases, leaving 15 bases not matched to a gene. CDR3 length: 17 amino acids. CDR3 loop: CSASAGTVPGETGELFF. The CDR3 DNA follows: TGCAGTGCTAGTGCAGGGACAGTTCCGGGTGAGACCGGGGAGCTGTTTTTT.

Notes on this clone: Other DNA sequences in the sample encode the same CDR3. V and J are TRBV29-1 and TRBJ2-7; 7 bases fit TRBD1. Unmatched junction bases numbered 2, after V lost 3 bases and J lost 3 bases. This CDR3 has 12 amino acids. Germline assignment: CDR1 SQVTM and CDR2 ANQGSEA. The CDR3, as DNA: TGCAGCGTTGAGGGGGACAGCTACGAGCAGTACTTC. Translation gives CSVEGDSYEQYF.

CDR3 region: CATSGPGLDEKLFF. The CDR3 region has the DNA TGTGCCACCAGTGGTCCAGGGCTTGATGAAAAACTGTTTTTT. The V gene is TRBV24-1, the J gene TRBJ1-4, with a weak D call TRBD1 (5 bases). This CDR3 is built from 14 residues. CDR1 KGHDR and CDR2 SFDVKD come from the germline V gene. Trimming removed 5 bases from V and 6 bases from J, with 12 bases in between.

As DNA, the CDR3 is TGTGCCAGTAGCAATTACCGGGACAGTGCGACTGAAGCTTTCTTT. Protein product: CASSNYRDSATEAFF. J is TRBJ1-1 and V is TRBV19, with 7 nucleotides matching TRBD1. Trimming removed 6 bases from V and 5 bases from J; junction bases left unmatched: 12. CDR1 LNHDA and CDR2 SQIVND come from the germline V gene (reference sequence). The CDR3 has 15 amino acids.

The chain has TRBV19 and TRBJ1-1; TRBD1 is a possible D gene (5 bases). V lost 4 bases, J lost 6 bases, and 9 bases lay in between. This CDR3 is 12 amino acids long. Germline V gene sequence: CDR1 LNHDA, CDR2 SQIVND (reference sequence). For the CDR3, the DNA is TGTGCCAGTAGTAGGGGGTGGGCTGAAGCTTTCTTT. This translates into CASSRGWAEAFF.

This chain links TRBV29-1 with TRBJ2-2; D might be TRBD1 (5 bases). V was shortened by 4 bases and J by 0 bases, with 9 bases between the two germline ends. The germline gives CDR1 SQVTM, CDR2 ANQGSEA. The CDR3 consists of 14 residues. The CDR3 sequence: CSVGQGSNTGELFF. Written as DNA, the CDR3 is TGCAGCGTTGGTCAGGGTTCGAACACCGGGGAGCTGTTTTTT.

V is TRBV9 and J is TRBJ2-3; no firm D call. With 0 bases removed from V and 3 bases from J, the gap between germline ends came to 11 bases. The CDR3 contains 15 residues. Germline values: CDR1 SGDLS, CDR2 YYNGEE. Here the CDR3 DNA reads TGTGCCAGCAGCGTAGAAGGGTTTAGAACAGATACGCAGTATTTT. It is translated as CASSVEGFRTDTQYF.

This chain joins TRBV5-4 and TRBJ2-2; no reliable D call. Looked up from germline, CDR1 is SGHNT and CDR2 is YYREEE (reference sequence). This CDR3 is built from 15 residues. V lost 0 bases and J lost 1, with 7 bases in between. CDR3 sequence (DNA): TGTGCCAGCAGCTTGGGCCGGTTGAACACCGGGGAGCTGTTTTTT. This encodes CASSLGRLNTGELFF.

This rearrangement joins TRBV5-3 to TRBJ1-5; D remains ambiguous. TRBV5-3 is sorted into the ORF group, with uncertain function. Trimming pared 4 bases from V and 0 bases from J, leaving 14 bases between. This CDR3 comprises 16 residues. For the CDR3, the DNA is TGTGCCAGAAGCCGACCTACCGAGATTAGCAATCAGCCCCAGCATTTT. Translated: CARSRPTEISNQPQHF.

The V call is TRBV6-1, the J call TRBJ1-1, with D uncertain. Trimming took 2 bases from V and 4 from J, leaving 5 bases between them. Germline CDR1 and CDR2: MNHNS and SASEGT. The CDR3 has 12 residues. The CDR3 region has the DNA TGTGCCAGCAGTGAATGGGGCACTGAAGCTTTCTTT. This gives the protein CASSEWGTEAFF.